This T cell receptor (beta chain) is from a study of Tregs in tolerant kidney transplant recipients. Study results and limitations: Expanding Tregs on activated donor B cells appeared to best identify donor-specific TCRbeta clones.

Per germline, CDR1 SGHDN and CDR2 FVKESK. CDR3 length: 16 amino acids. Between the trimmed V and J ends, which lost 0 bases and 4 bases, there was a span of 15 bases. Sequencing used immunoSEQ multiplex PCR; TCRdb keeps in-frame clones, though not all of them. The sample consists of about 240,000 clones, about four fifths of them appearing once. On this clone itself: What it recognizes is unknown.

CD4+CD25+CD127- Tregs, CD4+CD25- non-Tregs, CD4 and CD8 cells were sorted. Sequences were obtained from CD4+ T cells from blood. The chain couples TRBV14 to TRBJ1-2; D is possibly TRBD1 (5 bases). The clonotype was recovered from a human donor in good health. The CDR3 is CASSQDSVGGGYGYTF. In DNA form, the CDR3 reads TGTGCCAGCAGCCAAGATTCGGTGGGGGGAGGCTATGGCTACACCTTC.